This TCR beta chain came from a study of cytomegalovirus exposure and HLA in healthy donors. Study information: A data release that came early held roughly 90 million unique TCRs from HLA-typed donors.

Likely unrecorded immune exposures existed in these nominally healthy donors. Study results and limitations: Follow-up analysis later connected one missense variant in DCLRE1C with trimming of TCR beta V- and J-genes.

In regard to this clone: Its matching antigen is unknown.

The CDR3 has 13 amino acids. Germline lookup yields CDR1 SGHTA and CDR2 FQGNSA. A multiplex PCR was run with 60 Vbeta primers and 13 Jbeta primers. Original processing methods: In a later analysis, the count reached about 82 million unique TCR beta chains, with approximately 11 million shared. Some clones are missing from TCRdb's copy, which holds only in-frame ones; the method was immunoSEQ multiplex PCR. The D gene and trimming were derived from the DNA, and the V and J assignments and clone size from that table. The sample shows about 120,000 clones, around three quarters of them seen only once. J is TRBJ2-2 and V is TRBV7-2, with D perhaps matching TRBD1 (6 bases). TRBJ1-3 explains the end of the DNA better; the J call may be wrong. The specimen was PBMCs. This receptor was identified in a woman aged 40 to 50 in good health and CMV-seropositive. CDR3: CASSPTGSDTIYF. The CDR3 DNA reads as TGTGCCAGCAGCCCCACAGGGTCGGACACCATATATTTT.